These 2 T cell receptor beta chains originate from one sample sequenced in a study of blood T cell repertoires in COVID-19. The repertoire was sequenced with immunoSEQ multiplex PCR; TCRdb's copy has only in-frame clones and lacks some. The sample includes tens of thousands of clones, about four fifths of them seen just once. Sequencing was carried out using peripheral blood. These receptors came from a man aged 65-85 years with acute or convalescent COVID-19.

The rearrangement uses TRBV7-6 and TRBJ1-4; D gene ambiguous. Deletions cut 5 bases from V and 4 bases from J, with 20 bases between. The CDR3 consists of 17 residues. Germline lookup yields CDR1 SGHVS and CDR2 FNYEAQ. CDR3 loop: CASSRVSLGSLNEKLFF. The DNA for the CDR3 is TGTGCCAGCAGCCGCGTCAGCCTGGGGAGTCTTAATGAAAAACTGTTTTTT.

J is TRBJ2-1 and V is TRBV28; D is uncertain. The ends were cut back, 7 bases at V and 5 bases at J, with 15 bases in the middle. CDR1 is MDHEN, CDR2 SYDVKM, per germline. CDR3 length: 14 residues. CDR3 in amino acids: CASMKLPSNNEQFF. The CDR3 DNA reads as TGTGCCAGCATGAAGCTGCCAAGCAACAATGAGCAGTTCTTC.